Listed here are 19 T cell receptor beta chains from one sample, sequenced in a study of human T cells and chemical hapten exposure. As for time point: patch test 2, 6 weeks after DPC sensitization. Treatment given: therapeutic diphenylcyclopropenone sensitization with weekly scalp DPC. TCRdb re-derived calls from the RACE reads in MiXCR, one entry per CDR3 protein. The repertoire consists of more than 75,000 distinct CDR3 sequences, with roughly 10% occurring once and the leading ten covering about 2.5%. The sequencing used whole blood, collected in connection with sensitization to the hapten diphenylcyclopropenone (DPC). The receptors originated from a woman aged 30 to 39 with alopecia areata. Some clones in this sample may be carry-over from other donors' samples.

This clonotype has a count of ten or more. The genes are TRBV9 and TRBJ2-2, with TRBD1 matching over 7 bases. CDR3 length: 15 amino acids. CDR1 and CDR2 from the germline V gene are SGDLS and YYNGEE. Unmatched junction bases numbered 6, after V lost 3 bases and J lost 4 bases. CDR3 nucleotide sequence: TGTGCCAGCAGCGAGGGGACAGCGGCCACCGGGGAGCTGTTTTTT. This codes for CASSEGTAATGELFF.

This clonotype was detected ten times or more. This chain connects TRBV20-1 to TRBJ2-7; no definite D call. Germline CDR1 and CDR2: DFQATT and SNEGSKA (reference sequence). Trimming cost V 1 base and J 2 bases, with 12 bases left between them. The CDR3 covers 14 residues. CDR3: CSARVLHGPYEQYF. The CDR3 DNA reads TGCAGTGCTAGAGTTCTACACGGTCCCTACGAGCAGTACTTC.

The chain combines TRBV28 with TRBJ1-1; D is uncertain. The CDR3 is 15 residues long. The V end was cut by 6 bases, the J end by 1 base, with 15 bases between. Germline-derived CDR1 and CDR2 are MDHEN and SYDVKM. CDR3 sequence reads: CASRRPGEGNTEAFF. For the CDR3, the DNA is TGTGCCAGCAGACGTCCTGGTGAGGGGAACACTGAAGCTTTCTTT. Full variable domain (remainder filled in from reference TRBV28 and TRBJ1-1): DVKVTQSSRYLVKRTGEKVFLECVQDMDHENMFWYRQDPGLGLRLIYFSYDVKMKEKGDIPEGYSVSREKKERFSLILESASTNQTSMYLCASRRPGEGNTEAFFGQGTRLTVV.

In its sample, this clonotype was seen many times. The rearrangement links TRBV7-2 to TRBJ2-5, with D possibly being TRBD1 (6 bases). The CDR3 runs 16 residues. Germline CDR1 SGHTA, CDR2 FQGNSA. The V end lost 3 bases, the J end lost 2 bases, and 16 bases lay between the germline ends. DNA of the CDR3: TGTGCCAGCAGCTTCAGGCCCTCTGACAGGCAAGAGACCCAGTACTTC. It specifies CASSFRPSDRQETQYF.

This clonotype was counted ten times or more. The CDR3 DNA sequence: TGTGCCAGCAGTGACAGGAGGACAGAAGAGACCCAGTACTTC. Translation gives CASSDRRTEETQYF. This rearrangement joins TRBV6-4 to TRBJ2-5; maybe TRBD1 (6 bases). Germline CDR1 and CDR2: MRHNA and SNTAGT. The V and J ends lost 2 bases and 3 bases respectively, with 10 bases between them. There are 14 residues in the CDR3.

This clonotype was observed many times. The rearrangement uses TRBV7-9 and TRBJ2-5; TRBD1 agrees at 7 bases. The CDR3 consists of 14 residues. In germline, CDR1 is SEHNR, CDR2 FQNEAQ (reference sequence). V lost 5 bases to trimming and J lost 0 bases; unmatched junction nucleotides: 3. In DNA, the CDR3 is TGTGCCAGCAGCCCGGGACAGTACCAAGAGACCCAGTACTTC. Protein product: CASSPGQYQETQYF. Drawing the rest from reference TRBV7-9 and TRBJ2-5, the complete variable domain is DTGVSQNPRHKITKRGQNVTFRCDPISEHNRLYWYRQTLGQGPEFLTYFQNEAQLEKSRLLSDRFSAERPKGSFSTLEIQRTEQGDSAMYLCASSPGQYQETQYFGPGTRLLVL.

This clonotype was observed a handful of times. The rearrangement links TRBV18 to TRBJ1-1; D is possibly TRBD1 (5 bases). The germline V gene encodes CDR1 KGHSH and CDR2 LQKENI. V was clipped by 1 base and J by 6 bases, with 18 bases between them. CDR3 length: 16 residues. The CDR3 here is CASSPLDGLTGPEAFF. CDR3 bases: TGTGCCAGCTCACCACTCGATGGGTTGACGGGGCCTGAAGCTTTCTTT.

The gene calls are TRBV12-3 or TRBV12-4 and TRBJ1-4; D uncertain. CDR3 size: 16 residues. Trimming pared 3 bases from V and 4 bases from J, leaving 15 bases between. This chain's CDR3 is CASSFGGTAYNEKLFF. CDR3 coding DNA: TGTGCCAGCAGTTTTGGAGGTACAGCCTATAATGAAAAACTGTTTTTT.

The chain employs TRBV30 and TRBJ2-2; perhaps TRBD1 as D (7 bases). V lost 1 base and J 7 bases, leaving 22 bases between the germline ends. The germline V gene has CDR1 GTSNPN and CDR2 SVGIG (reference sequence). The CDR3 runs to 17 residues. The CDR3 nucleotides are TGTGCCTGGAGTGGACAGGGAGGCGCTCATTTAGTCGGGGAGCTGTTTTTT. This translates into CAWSGQGGAHLVGELFF. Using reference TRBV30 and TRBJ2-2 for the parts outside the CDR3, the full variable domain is SQTIHQWPATLVQPVGSPLSLECTVEGTSNPNLYWYRQAAGRGLQLLFYSVGIGQISSEVPQNLSASRPQDRQFILSSKKLLLSDSGFYLCAWSGQGGAHLVGELFFGEGSRLTVL.

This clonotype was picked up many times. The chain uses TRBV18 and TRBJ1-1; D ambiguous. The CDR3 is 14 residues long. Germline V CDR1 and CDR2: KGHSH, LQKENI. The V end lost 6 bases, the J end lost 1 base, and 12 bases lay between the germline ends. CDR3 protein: CASSSGRTNTEAFF. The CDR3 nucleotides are TGTGCCAGCTCTTCTGGACGGACGAACACTGAAGCTTTCTTT.

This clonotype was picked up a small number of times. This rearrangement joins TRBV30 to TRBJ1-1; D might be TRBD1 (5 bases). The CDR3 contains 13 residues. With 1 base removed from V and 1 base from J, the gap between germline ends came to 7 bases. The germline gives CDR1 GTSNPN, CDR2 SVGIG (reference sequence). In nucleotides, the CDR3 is TGTGCCTGGAGTGGACAGCCGAACACTGAAGCTTTCTTT. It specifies CAWSGQPNTEAFF.

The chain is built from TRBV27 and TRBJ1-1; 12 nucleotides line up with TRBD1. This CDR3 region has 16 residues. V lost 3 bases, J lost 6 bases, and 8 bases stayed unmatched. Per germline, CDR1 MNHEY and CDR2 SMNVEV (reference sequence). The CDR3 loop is CASSFGTGGFMAEAFF. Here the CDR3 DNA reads TGTGCCAGCAGTTTCGGGACAGGGGGCTTTATGGCTGAAGCTTTCTTT.

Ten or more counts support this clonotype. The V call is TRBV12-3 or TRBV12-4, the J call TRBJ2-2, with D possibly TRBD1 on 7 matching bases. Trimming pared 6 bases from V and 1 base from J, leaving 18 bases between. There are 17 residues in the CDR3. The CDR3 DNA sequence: TGTGCCAGCAGCCGTAGTCGGGGGACAGTGAACACCGGGGAGCTGTTTTTT. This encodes CASSRSRGTVNTGELFF.

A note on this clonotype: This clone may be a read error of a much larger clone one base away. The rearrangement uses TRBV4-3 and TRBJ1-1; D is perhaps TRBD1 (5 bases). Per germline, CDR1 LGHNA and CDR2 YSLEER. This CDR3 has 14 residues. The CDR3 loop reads CVSSQGSGTTEAFF. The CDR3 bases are TGCGTCAGCAGCCAAGGGTCTGGGACCACTGAAGCTTTCTTT.

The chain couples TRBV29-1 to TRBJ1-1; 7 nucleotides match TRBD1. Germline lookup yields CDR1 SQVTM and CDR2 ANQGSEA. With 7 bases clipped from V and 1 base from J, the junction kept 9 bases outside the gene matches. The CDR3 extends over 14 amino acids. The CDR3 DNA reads TGCAGCGCCCGAGGGCGGGACAGGAACACTGAAGCTTTCTTT. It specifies CSARGRDRNTEAFF.

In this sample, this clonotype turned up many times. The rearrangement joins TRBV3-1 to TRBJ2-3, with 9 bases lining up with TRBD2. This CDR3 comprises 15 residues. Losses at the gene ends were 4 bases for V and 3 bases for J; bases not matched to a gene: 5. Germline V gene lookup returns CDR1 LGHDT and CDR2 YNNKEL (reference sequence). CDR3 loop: CASSLSGGGTDTQYF. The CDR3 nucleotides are TGTGCCAGCAGCCTTAGCGGGGGAGGGACAGATACGCAGTATTTT.

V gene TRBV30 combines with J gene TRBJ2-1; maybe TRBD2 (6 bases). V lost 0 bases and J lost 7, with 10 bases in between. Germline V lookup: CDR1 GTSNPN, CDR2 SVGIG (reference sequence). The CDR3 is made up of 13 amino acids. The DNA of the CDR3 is TGTGCCTGGAGTGTACGACGGGGGAATGAGCAGTTCTTC. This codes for CAWSVRRGNEQFF.

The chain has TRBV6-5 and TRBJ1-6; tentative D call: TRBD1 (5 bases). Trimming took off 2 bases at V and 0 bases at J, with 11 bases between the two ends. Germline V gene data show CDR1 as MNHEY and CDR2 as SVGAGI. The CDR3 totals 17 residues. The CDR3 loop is CASSYQAGSSYNSPLHF. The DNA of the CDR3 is TGTGCCAGCAGTTACCAGGCAGGGAGCTCCTATAATTCACCCCTCCACTTT.

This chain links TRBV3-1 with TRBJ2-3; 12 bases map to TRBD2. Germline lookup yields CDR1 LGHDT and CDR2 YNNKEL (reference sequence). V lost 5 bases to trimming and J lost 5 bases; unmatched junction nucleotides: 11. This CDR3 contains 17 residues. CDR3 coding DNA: TGTGCCAGCAGCTACAGGACTAGCGGGGACGCCGGAGATACGCAGTATTTT. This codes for CASSYRTSGDAGDTQYF.